This TCR beta chain comes out of a study of blood T cells in healthy people across ages. To note about this clonotype: Antigen: not known.

Study-wide points: Donors of long life had a larger count of naive CD4+ cells and greater diversity than aged donors.

Trimming took off 3 bases at V and 2 bases at J, with 13 bases between the two ends. The germline gives CDR1 MNHEY, CDR2 SMNVEV (reference sequence). The CDR3 extends over 15 amino acids. Together with a sample-barcoded 5' primer, a J-beta primer mix was included in a second PCR lasting about 6 to 11 cycles. One entry per CDR3 protein results from TCRdb running MiXCR on the 5' RACE reads. Seen here are roughly 1,800,000 distinct CDR3 sequences, just under 50% observed once, and the top ten hold more than 2%. Sequencing was done on a sample of blood. The receptor was derived from a woman aged 35 to 49 in good health. V usage is TRBV27 and J usage is TRBJ1-2; D ambiguous. CDR3: CASSFKRHLNYGYTF. The CDR3 DNA is TGTGCCAGCAGTTTTAAAAGACATTTAAACTATGGCTACACCTTC.